This TCR beta chain was obtained from a study of beta chain features in type 1 diabetes. Study summary: Healthy donors and patients showed comparable age, gender and cell yields. Whole-study results and caveats: Naive, central memory and regulatory TCRB repertoires appeared more similar among patients than healthy donors. Researchers report that Type 1 diabetes patients had moderately but significantly shorter TCRB CDR3s across all four CD4+ subsets.

All of the isolated RNA was reverse transcribed, so expressed TCRB transcripts were sequenced. Here immunoSEQ multiplex PCR was the method, and the copy in TCRdb shows in-frame clones only, minus some. The sample consists of about 370,000 clones, 8.5% to 10% of them appearing once. Germline V gene lookup returns CDR1 LNHDA and CDR2 SQIVND (reference sequence). Trimming cost V 1 base and J 4 bases, with 10 bases left between them. The length of the CDR3 is 14 residues. This clone was detected only a few times. Its antigen is as yet unknown. Sorting based on CD45RO/CCR7/CD25/CD127/CD95/CD27 separated CD4+ naive, central memory, regulatory and stem cell-like memory cells.

Sequencing was performed on central memory CD4+ T cells from blood. This sequence was found in a man aged 30 to 39 with type 1 diabetes. The chain joins TRBV19 to TRBJ2-5, with D possibly being TRBD1 (6 bases). The DNA for the CDR3 is TGTGCCAGTAGTATAGGGACAGTGGGAGAGACCCAGTACTTC. This sequence encodes CASSIGTVGETQYF.